A single sample gave rise to the 13 T cell receptor beta chains below, sequenced in a study of cytomegalovirus exposure and HLA in healthy donors. Primers for the PCR totalled 60 Vbeta and 13 Jbeta. Only in-frame clones appear in the TCRdb table, and some are missing; sequencing was by immunoSEQ multiplex PCR. The data show about 150,000 clones, 75% to 90% seen once. Sequenced input: PBMCs. The receptor source for this set is a woman in her twenties or thirties in good health and CMV-seronegative.

The V call is TRBV23-1, the J call TRBJ2-7, with D maybe TRBD2 (6 bases). TRBV23-1 is designated an ORF whose function remains uncertain. CDR3 length: 17 residues. The V and J ends lost 2 bases and 6 bases respectively, with 23 bases between them. The CDR3: CASSQPGGNSGLSEQYF. Here the CDR3 DNA reads TGCGCCAGCAGTCAACCCGGGGGAAACTCCGGGTTGTCCGAGCAGTACTTC.

V usage is TRBV7-9 and J usage is TRBJ2-5; D call uncertain. The germline gives CDR1 SEHNR, CDR2 FQNEAQ (reference sequence). The germline V and J ends were trimmed by 5 bases and 5 bases, with 12 bases remaining between them. CDR3 length: 13 residues. The CDR3 spells CASSAASGETQYF. The CDR3 coding sequence is TGTGCCAGCAGCGCCGCATCAGGCGAGACCCAGTACTTC.

The rearrangement joins TRBV6-1 to TRBJ2-7, with TRBD1 matching 8 bases. This CDR3 spans 14 amino acids. CDR1 MNHNS and CDR2 SASEGT come from the germline V gene. The J segment lost 8 bases and the V segment lost 5 bases, leaving 11 bases of the junction unmatched. The CDR3 DNA is TGTGCCAGCAGTCCTCAACCGACAGGGGAGCAGCAGTACTTC. It translates to CASSPQPTGEQQYF.

This chain links TRBV27 with TRBJ2-5; TRBD1 might be the D (6 bases). With the DNA end fitting TRBJ2-7 better, the J assignment may be wrong. Germline V gives CDR1 MNHEY, CDR2 SMNVEV (reference sequence). This CDR3 has 15 amino acids. The CDR3 here is CASSLQSGEGYEQYF. Written as DNA, the CDR3 is TGTGCCAGCAGTTTGCAGTCAGGGGAAGGCTACGAGCAGTACTTC.

This chain connects TRBV5-1 to TRBJ2-5, with D tentatively TRBD2 (5 bases). Trimming took 2 bases from V and 3 from J, leaving 17 bases between them. CDR3 length: 16 amino acids. The germline V gene encodes CDR1 SGHRS and CDR2 YFSETQ. Here the CDR3 DNA reads TGCGCCAGCAGCTTCGAGGAGATCTCGGGGAAAGAGACCCAGTACTTC. Translation gives CASSFEEISGKETQYF.

The V and J genes are TRBV27 and TRBJ2-7, with D possibly being TRBD2 (6 bases). CDR1 is MNHEY, CDR2 SMNVEV, per germline (reference sequence). CDR3 length: 13 residues. Trimming removed 5 bases at V and 1 base at J, with 9 bases between. The CDR3 here is CASSLRGSYEQYF. In DNA form, the CDR3 reads TGTGCCAGCAGTCTTCGGGGGTCCTACGAGCAGTACTTC.

The chain combines TRBV2 with TRBJ1-2; 7 bases match TRBD1. The CDR3 contains 15 residues. Germline lookup yields CDR1 SNHLY and CDR2 FYNNEI. The V segment lost 5 bases and the J segment 0 bases; nucleotides outside the gene matches: 6. CDR3 nucleotides: TGTGCCAGCAGTACACAGGGGAGGCCTAACTATGGCTACACCTTC. This sequence encodes CASSTQGRPNYGYTF.

This clone was counted only a few times. The chain recombines TRBV5-6 with TRBJ1-5; 9 nucleotides match TRBD1. The CDR3 length is 16 residues. The J segment lost 0 bases and the V segment lost 2 bases, leaving 3 bases of the junction unmatched. Germline V CDR1 and CDR2: SGHDT, YYEEEE. The CDR3 region is CASSFNRGHSNQPQHF. For the CDR3, the DNA is TGTGCCAGCAGCTTTAACAGGGGGCATAGCAATCAGCCCCAGCATTTT. Filled out from reference TRBV5-6 and TRBJ1-5, the complete variable domain reads DAGVTQSPTHLIKTRGQQVTLRCSPKSGHDTVSWYQQALGQGPQFIFQYYEEEERQRGNFPDRFSGHQFPNYSSELNVNALLLGDSALYLCASSFNRGHSNQPQHFGDGTRLSIL.

J is TRBJ2-6 and V is TRBV5-4; 9 bases fit TRBD1. CDR1 SGHNT and CDR2 YYREEE come from the germline V gene (reference sequence). CDR3 length: 18 amino acids. Trimming took 0 bases from V and 0 from J; bases not matched to a gene: 4. CDR3 sequence reads: CASSLVWTGVSGANVLTF. CDR3 DNA sequence: TGTGCCAGCAGCTTGGTATGGACAGGGGTCTCTGGGGCCAACGTCCTGACTTTC.

A word on this clone: The junction shows a germline mismatch at one end, possibly a read error. The genes are TRBV7-9 and TRBJ2-5; D might be TRBD1 (5 bases). This CDR3 is built from 16 residues. Germline-derived CDR1 and CDR2 are SEHNR and FQNEAQ (reference sequence). The DNA of the CDR3 is TGTTCCAGCAGACACATGGAACTCGGACATCAAGAGACCCAGTACTTC. This gives the protein CSSRHMELGHQETQYF. The entire variable domain, with the rest obtained from reference TRBV7-9 and TRBJ2-5, is as follows: DTGVSQNPRHKITKRGQNVTFRCDPISEHNRLYWYRQTLGQGPEFLTYFQNEAQLEKSRLLSDRFSAERPKGSFSTLEIQRTEQGDSAMYLCSSRHMELGHQETQYFGPGTRLLVL.

The genes are TRBV19 and TRBJ2-1, with 9 positions matching TRBD1. The CDR3 spans 15 residues. The trim removed 5 bases at V and 5 bases at J, leaving 7 bases unmatched. Germline V gene lookup returns CDR1 LNHDA and CDR2 SQIVND (reference sequence). The CDR3 sequence is CASSRNRDRDNEQFF. Written as DNA, the CDR3 is TGTGCCAGTAGTCGTAACCGGGACAGGGACAATGAGCAGTTCTTC.

V usage is TRBV29-1 and J usage is TRBJ1-1; D might be TRBD1 (6 bases). Germline V gene data show CDR1 as SQVTM and CDR2 as ANQGSEA. The CDR3 has 12 amino acids. The V gene lost 7 bases and the J gene lost 1 base, with 10 bases spanning the gap. CDR3 sequence: CSGGQRNTEAFF. The CDR3 DNA reads TGCAGCGGGGGGCAAAGGAACACTGAAGCTTTCTTT.

This chain joins TRBV7-9 and TRBJ2-5, with a weak D call TRBD1 (5 bases). Germline V CDR1 and CDR2: SEHNR, FQNEAQ (reference sequence). This CDR3 comprises 13 residues. Trimming shortened V by 1 base and J by 5 bases, and 8 bases separated the two germline ends. In DNA, the CDR3 is TGTGCCAGCAGCTTAGGGGGCTCGGAGACCCAGTACTTC. Residues: CASSLGGSETQYF.